The TCR beta chain described here comes from a study of blood T cell repertoires in COVID-19. On the study more broadly: Acute and convalescent COVID-19 samples came from the United States, Italy and Spain. T cells, B-cell-depleted T cells, or PBMCs supplied cDNA or gDNA.

Study processing details: From reference gene primer amplification, estimates of nucleated cell counts were derived. Clones were read by immunoSEQ multiplex PCR, and TCRdb kept only the in-frame ones, dropping some. That table supplies the V and J calls and clone size; D and trimming were determined from the DNA. The table has tens of thousands of clones, about 86% seen once. The sequence came from an elderly man in a cohort sampled during active COVID-19. The sample taken for sequencing was peripheral blood.

The CDR3 is CASSPQGVRTDTQYF. The CDR3 nucleotides read TGTGCCAGCTCACCACAGGGAGTGAGGACAGATACGCAGTATTTT. The chain combines TRBV18 with TRBJ2-3, with D possibly matching TRBD2 (5 bases). Deletions cut 1 base from V and 3 bases from J, with 11 bases between. This CDR3 contains 15 residues. Germline CDR1 reads KGHSH; CDR2 reads LQKENI.